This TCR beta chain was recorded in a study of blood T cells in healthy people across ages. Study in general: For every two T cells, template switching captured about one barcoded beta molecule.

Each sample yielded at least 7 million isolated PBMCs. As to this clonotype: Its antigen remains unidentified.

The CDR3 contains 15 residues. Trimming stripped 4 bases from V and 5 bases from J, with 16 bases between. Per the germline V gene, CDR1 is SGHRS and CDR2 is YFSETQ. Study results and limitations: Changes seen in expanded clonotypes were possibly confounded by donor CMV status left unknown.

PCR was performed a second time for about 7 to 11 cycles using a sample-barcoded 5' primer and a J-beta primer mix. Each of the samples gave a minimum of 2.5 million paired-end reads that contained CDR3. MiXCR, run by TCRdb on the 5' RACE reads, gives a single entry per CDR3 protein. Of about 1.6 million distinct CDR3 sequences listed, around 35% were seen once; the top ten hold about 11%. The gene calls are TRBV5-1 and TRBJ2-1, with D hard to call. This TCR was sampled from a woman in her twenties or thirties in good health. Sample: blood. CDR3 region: CASSEDDGANNEQFF. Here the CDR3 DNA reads TGCGCCAGCAGCGAGGACGACGGTGCCAACAATGAGCAGTTCTTC.